This paragraph reports one T cell receptor beta chain. The target antigen is unknown. This entry belongs to a study of T cells after posttransplantation cyclophosphamide. Whole-study results and caveats: Recipient CMV seropositivity and CMV reactivation strongly tracked TRB clonality. Skin or GI-infiltrating T cells shared few TRB sequences with blood. Donor CD8+ memory clones often dominated recipient blood repertoires at later times.

Treatment was busulfan-fludarabine conditioning, a marrow graft, and cyclophosphamide on days +3 and +4. Assay used: immunoSEQ multiplex PCR; TCRdb lists only in-frame clones, some missing. The sample yields 42,000 or so clones, about 90% seen once. Trimming cost V 6 bases and J 6 bases; bases outside gene matches: 6. This CDR3 comprises 13 residues. Germline-derived CDR1 and CDR2 are SGDLS and YYNGEE. The chain uses TRBV9 and TRBJ2-3, with 8 bases fitting TRBD1. This receptor was identified in a male patient between 55 and 70 years old who received an allogeneic stem cell transplant from a related donor and was CMV-positive. Some T cells may have come from the graft donor. The specimen comprised PBMCs, sampled roughly 59 days after allogeneic stem cell transplant with posttransplant cyclophosphamide. The CDR3 DNA reads as TGTGCCAGCACCCGGACAGGGTTTGATACGCAGTATTTT. Translation gives CASTRTGFDTQYF. Full variable domain (missing parts from reference TRBV9 and TRBJ2-3): DSGVTQTPKHLITATGQRVTLRCSPRSGDLSVYWYQQSLDQGLQFLIQYYNGEERAKGNILERFSAQQFPDLHSELNLSSLELGDSALYFCASTRTGFDTQYFGPGTRLTVL.